The clone carrying this TCR beta chain was detected a few times. These data come from a study of shared T cell receptors in the human thymus. Here immunoSEQ multiplex PCR was the method, and the copy in TCRdb shows in-frame clones only, minus some. Of about 710,000 clones detected, 87% appear once; the ten largest clones hold roughly 0.0094%. Germline V gives CDR1 ENHRY, CDR2 SYGVKD. Deletions cut 5 bases from V and 3 bases from J, with 26 bases between. CDR3 length: 18 residues. The data also belong to a second study, concerning human thymus T cells. As that report states: Thymic material originated from resections removed in the course of corrective heart surgery. Unrelated individuals were reported by related research to share highly overlapping thymic repertoires.

The sequence derives from a boy in the first two years of life with a congenital heart defect. V gene TRBV10-3 combines with J gene TRBJ2-7; weak D call: TRBD1 (9 bases). The sample comprised thymocytes. CDR3 region: CAISPGTGTRGTSYEQYF. CDR3 in DNA: TGTGCCATCAGTCCCGGGACAGGGACCCGAGGGACTAGCTACGAGCAGTACTTC.